This T cell receptor (beta chain) was recovered during a study of read filtering for tumor transcriptome and immune sequencing. In the study overall: Under 10 patients were R-ISS I, roughly 17 were R-ISS II, roughly seven were R-ISS III. Transcriptome libraries were built from DNase-treated RNA.

The library was built from 400 to 500 ng RNA with molecular barcoded adaptors for alpha/delta and beta/gamma chains. TCRdb reprocessed the reads with MiXCR, giving one entry per CDR3 protein. In the table there are 49,000 or so distinct CDR3 sequences, 9.5% to 15% of which are singletons. The CDR3 is 13 amino acids. V was pared by 4 bases and J by 10 bases, with 5 bases of the junction left unmatched. Germline assignment: CDR1 KGHSH and CDR2 LQKENI. In its sample, this clonotype was seen a few times. The antigen is unknown. A much larger clone differs from this one at a single base, so this may be a read error. Study-wide findings and caveats: Compared with RNA-seq, IR-seq gave much higher clonotype depth and reliability.

Sequenced input: a population of CD138-negative cells sorted from bone marrow. The clonotype comes from a donor aged 40 or over with multiple myeloma. V usage is TRBV18 and J usage is TRBJ2-1, with 9 bases aligning to TRBD2. In nucleotides, the CDR3 is TGTGCCAGCTCACAGGGACTAGCCAAGGAGCAGTTCTTC. Translating gives CASSQGLAKEQFF.